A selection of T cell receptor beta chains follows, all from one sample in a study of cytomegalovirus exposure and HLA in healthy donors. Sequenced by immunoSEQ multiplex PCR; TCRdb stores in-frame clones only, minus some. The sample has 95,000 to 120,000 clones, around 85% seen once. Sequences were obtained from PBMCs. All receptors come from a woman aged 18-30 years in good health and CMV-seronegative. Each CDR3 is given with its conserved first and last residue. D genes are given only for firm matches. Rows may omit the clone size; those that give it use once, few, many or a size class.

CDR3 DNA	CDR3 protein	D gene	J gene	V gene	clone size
TGTGCCAGCAGTTACGTCCAGCGGGGGGGCCCTACCATATTGTATTTT	CASSYVQRGGPTILYF	TRBD2	TRBJ2-3	TRBV6-6	-
TGTGCCTGGAGTGTAGGAGTAGCCGGCACTGAAGCTTTCTTT	CAWSVGVAGTEAFF	-	TRBJ1-1	TRBV30	few
TGTGCCAGCAGCTACGGACTAGCGGGAATCAATTTT	CASSYGLAGINF	TRBD2	TRBJ2-3	TRBV5-6	few
TGCGCCAGCAGCCAAGGCGGGTCCGGGACATCTTACGAGCAGTACTTC	CASSQGGSGTSYEQYF	-	TRBJ2-7	TRBV4-1	-
TGTGCCAGCAGTTTACGGGGGGCGCGGCTCGGAAACACCATATATTTT	CASSLRGARLGNTIYF	-	TRBJ1-3	TRBV28	-
TGTGCCACCATGGGCAGGGATTCTGGAAACACCATATATTTT	CATMGRDSGNTIYF	-	TRBJ1-3	TRBV15	-
TGTGCCAGCAGCTTACGGTCCCGGGACAGGGAGATTGGCTACACCTTC	CASSLRSRDREIGYTF	TRBD1	TRBJ1-2	TRBV7-9	once
TGTGCCAGCAGCACCGGAACAGGGGGTATAACTGAAGCTTTCTTT	CASSTGTGGITEAFF	TRBD1	TRBJ1-1	TRBV9	-
TGTGCCAGCACGTTAGGGGGGAACACTGAAGCTTTCTTT	CASTLGGNTEAFF	-	TRBJ1-1	TRBV25-1	-
TGTGCCAGCAGCCCCTTGGGGGATAGCGGGGGAACCTACGAGCAGTACTTC	CASSPLGDSGGTYEQYF	TRBD2	TRBJ2-7	TRBV13	-
TGTGCCAGCAGCGTAGGGGGGGAGATCGAGGAGCAGTACTTC	CASSVGGEIEEQYF	-	TRBJ2-7	TRBV9	few
TGTGCCAGCAGTCCTTACGACAGGGGGTGGGAGACCCAGTACTTC	CASSPYDRGWETQYF	TRBD1	TRBJ2-5	TRBV28	-
TGTGCCAGCAGCGGGACTAGCGGGGGGCCCTCCTACGAGCAGTACTTC	CASSGTSGGPSYEQYF	TRBD2	TRBJ2-7	TRBV25-1	once
TGTGCCAGCAGGGGTGACAGGGCTAAAACCTTC	CASRGDRAKTF	TRBD1	TRBJ1-2	TRBV2	few
TGTGCCTGGACGGGGATAGAAGAAAAACTGTTTTTT	CAWTGIEEKLFF	-	TRBJ1-4	TRBV30	-
TGTGCCATCAGTGAGGACAGGGGCTACGAGCAGTACTTC	CAISEDRGYEQYF	TRBD1	TRBJ2-7	TRBV10-3	few
TGTGCCAGCAGTGAGACAGGGGCACAGGGAGCTTTCTTT	CASSETGAQGAFF	TRBD1	TRBJ1-1	TRBV6-5	once
TGTGCCAGCAGCGAAACGGGACAGATAAATTCACCCCTCCACTTT	CASSETGQINSPLHF	TRBD1	TRBJ1-6	TRBV9	-
TGTGCCAGCAGCGATACTAGCGGGGGATCTAAAGAGACCCAGTACTTC	CASSDTSGGSKETQYF	TRBD2	TRBJ2-5	TRBV2	once
TGTGCCAGCAGTGGGCTAGCGGGGTTTGAGCAGTACTTC	CASSGLAGFEQYF	TRBD2	TRBJ2-7	TRBV2	few
TGTGCCAGCCAGGGGAACACTGAAGCTTTCTTT	CASQGNTEAFF	-	TRBJ1-1	TRBV7-9	-
TGTGCCAAAGCGGGGGGCACGTTCGATGAGCAGTTCTTC	CAKAGGTFDEQFF	TRBD2	TRBJ2-1	TRBV7-9	once
TGTGCCTGGAGATGGGGTAGCGGGGGTAATGAGCAGTTCTTC	CAWRWGSGGNEQFF	TRBD2	TRBJ2-1	TRBV30	-
TGTGCCAGCAGTGAATTGGACAGATATACGCAGTATTTT	CASSELDRYTQYF	-	TRBJ2-3	TRBV6-1	-
TGTGCCAGCAGTTCAAACAGGGAAATCACTGAAGCTTTCTTT	CASSSNREITEAFF	-	TRBJ1-1	TRBV28	-
TGTGCCAGCAGCCGAGGGGAGGTGCAGTACAATGAGCAGTTCTTC	CASSRGEVQYNEQFF	-	TRBJ2-1	TRBV7-9	-
TGTGCCAGTTTCGGGCAGGGTGGTGTGACTGGGGCCAACGTCCTGACTTTC	CASFGQGGVTGANVLTF	-	TRBJ2-6	TRBV19	-
TGTGCCAGCAGCATAGACAGGGGAGAAGACGAGCAGTACTTC	CASSIDRGEDEQYF	TRBD1	TRBJ2-7	TRBV7-8	-
TGTGCCAGCACCCTACTGCAGGCATTAAACACCATATATTTT	CASTLLQALNTIYF	-	TRBJ1-3	TRBV21-1	-
TGTGCCAGCAGGGAGTCTAGCGGGGTGTTAACCGGGGAGCTGTTTTTT	CASRESSGVLTGELFF	TRBD2	TRBJ2-2	TRBV11-2	-
TGTGCCAGTAGGCGTTGGGGGGACACTGAAGCTTTCTTT	CASRRWGDTEAFF	-	TRBJ1-1	TRBV19	-